These 23 T cell receptor beta chains came from one sample sequenced in a study of T cells in Graves' hyperthyroidism and ophthalmopathy. Amplification of TCR beta CDR3 regions used RNA as the template. When the TCR CDR3 underwent first-round RT-PCR, the HTBI primer set was used. TCRdb called the multiplex PCR reads again in MiXCR, with one record for every CDR3 protein. The table lists 400,000 to 500,000 distinct CDR3 sequences, approximately 15% of them singletons. The source material was blood. These receptors all come from a man younger than 35 with Graves' ophthalmopathy.

CDR3 region: CATSRDRVYGYTF. The CDR3 nucleotides read TGTGCCACCAGCAGAGACAGGGTCTATGGCTACACCTTC. This chain uses TRBV15 with TRBJ1-2; a weak D match, TRBD1 (5 bases). The germline V gene encodes CDR1 LNHNV and CDR2 YYDKDF (reference sequence). This CDR3 has 13 residues. V shed 0 bases and J shed 4 bases, with 6 bases lying between them.

This clonotype came up a few times. The genes are TRBV6-6 and TRBJ1-4; 10 nucleotides match TRBD1. V lost 3 bases, J lost 8 bases, and 6 bases stayed unmatched. The germline gives CDR1 MNHNY, CDR2 SVGAGI (reference sequence). The CDR3 has 15 amino acids. The CDR3 is CASSYGTGVREKLFF. CDR3 sequence (DNA): TGTGCCAGCAGTTATGGGACAGGGGTGAGGGAAAAACTGTTTTTT.

The rearrangement joins TRBV9 to TRBJ1-5; 10 nucleotides line up with TRBD1. The ends lost 3 bases at V and 4 bases at J; junction bases unmatched: 7. The CDR3 spans 16 residues. CDR1 and CDR2 from the germline V gene are SGDLS and YYNGEE. The CDR3 region has the DNA TGTGCCAGCAGCGGATCCGGGACAGGGGAGAATCAGCCCCAGCATTTT. This sequence encodes CASSGSGTGENQPQHF.

The sample holds a few counts of this clonotype. The chain recombines TRBV20-1 with TRBJ1-2; 11 bases fit TRBD1. Per the germline V gene, CDR1 is DFQATT and CDR2 is SNEGSKA (reference sequence). V lost 1 base and J lost 4; bases outside the gene matches: 2. The CDR3 has 14 residues. The CDR3 DNA reads TGCAGTGCTAGAGGGGACAGGGGGGTCTATGGCTACACCTTC. It yields the protein CSARGDRGVYGYTF.

Concerning this clonotype itself: This may stem from a read error, because a much larger clone lies one nucleotide away. The V call is TRBV6-1, the J call TRBJ2-1; 10 nucleotides line up with TRBD2. The CDR3 is made up of 16 amino acids. Germline CDR1 reads MNHNS; CDR2 reads SASEGT. V lost 2 bases, J lost 3 bases, and 4 bases stayed unmatched. The DNA of the CDR3 is TGTGCCAGCAGTGAATATGGGACTAGCGACTACAATGAGCAGTTCTTC. Translation gives CASSEYGTSDYNEQFF.

The chain uses TRBV6-5 and TRBJ1-1, with no clear D. This CDR3 comprises 15 residues. The germline V gene encodes CDR1 MNHEY and CDR2 SVGAGI. Trimming took 2 bases from V and 1 from J, leaving 11 bases between them. This CDR3 is CASSYLGRTNTEAFF. CDR3 DNA sequence: TGTGCCAGCAGTTACCTCGGACGGACGAACACTGAAGCTTTCTTT.

This clonotype was seen ten or more times. V gene TRBV6-1 combines with J gene TRBJ2-7, with 7 nucleotides matching TRBD1. The V and J ends lost 5 bases and 3 bases, in that order; junction bases with no gene match: 4. The CDR3 totals 13 residues. CDR1 and CDR2 (germline): MNHNS, SASEGT. The CDR3 nucleotides read TGTGCCAGCAGTTACAACAGGGGCTACGAGCAGTACTTC. The encoded protein is CASSYNRGYEQYF.

This clonotype occurred a few times. This could be a read error, since a much larger clone is one nucleotide away. CDR3 sequence (DNA): TGCGCCAGCAGGGGGGCGGGAGAGCCCTACAATGAGCAGTTCTTC. It yields the protein CASRGAGEPYNEQFF. This chain links TRBV5-1 with TRBJ2-1; tentative D call: TRBD2 (7 bases). The CDR3 sequence is 15 residues long. Trimming removed 5 bases from V and 2 bases from J, with 14 bases in between. From germline, CDR1 is SGHRS and CDR2 YFSETQ.

The chain employs TRBV9 and TRBJ2-1; 7 bases are shared with TRBD2. This CDR3 is built from 15 residues. The germline V gene has CDR1 SGDLS and CDR2 YYNGEE. The V segment lost 0 bases and the J segment 5 bases; nucleotides outside the gene matches: 5. The CDR3 sequence is CASSVGAGDHNEQFF. The CDR3 DNA reads TGTGCCAGCAGCGTAGGGGCGGGAGATCACAATGAGCAGTTCTTC.

The chain couples TRBV7-9 to TRBJ2-3; TRBD1 is a possible D gene (5 bases). Germline CDR1 reads SEHNR; CDR2 reads FQNEAQ (reference sequence). The CDR3 length is 16 residues. Between the trimmed V and J ends, which lost 10 bases and 0 bases, there was a span of 20 bases. Here the CDR3 reads CAIAPLTGASTDTQYF. As DNA, the CDR3 is TGTGCCATCGCGCCATTAACAGGTGCTAGCACAGATACGCAGTATTTT.

This clonotype was counted between two and nine times. This chain links TRBV6-1 with TRBJ2-2; 7 bases are shared with TRBD1. The germline gives CDR1 MNHNS, CDR2 SASEGT. The CDR3 sequence is 14 residues long. The V segment lost 6 bases and the J segment 7 bases; nucleotides outside the gene matches: 8. CDR3 bases: TGTGCCAGCAGCCCACAGGGGCTTGGCGGGGAGCTGTTTTTT. As protein: CASSPQGLGGELFF.

As to this clonotype: This could be a read error, since a much larger clone is one nucleotide away. The chain joins TRBV29-1 to TRBJ1-1; maybe TRBD1 (6 bases). Germline V CDR1 and CDR2: SQVTM, ANQGSEA. Trimming pared 2 bases from V and 3 bases from J, leaving 13 bases between. The CDR3 loop spans 14 amino acids. In nucleotides, the CDR3 is TGCAGCGTTGAACCCCAGCAGGGGCACACTGAAGCTTTCTTT. Residues: CSVEPQQGHTEAFF.

This clonotype was seen at least ten times. The chain is built from TRBV27 and TRBJ2-7; no firm D call. Germline V gene data show CDR1 as MNHEY and CDR2 as SMNVEV (reference sequence). V lost 8 bases and J 5 bases, leaving 10 bases between the germline ends. This CDR3 comprises 11 residues. The CDR3 coding sequence is TGTGCCAGCGGCTCCCAGAACGAGCAGTACTTC. Translation gives CASGSQNEQYF.

The V and J genes are TRBV20-1 and TRBJ2-2; TRBD1 is a possible D gene (5 bases). V lost 0 bases and J lost 0, with 17 bases in between. From germline, CDR1 is DFQATT and CDR2 SNEGSKA (reference sequence). This CDR3 contains 18 residues. CDR3 in amino acids: CSARDRVRAISNTGELFF. The CDR3 coding sequence is TGCAGTGCTAGAGATAGGGTCAGGGCAATATCGAACACCGGGGAGCTGTTTTTT.

The chain carries TRBV12-3 or TRBV12-4 and TRBJ2-7, with 10 bases lining up with TRBD1. The CDR3 spans 13 residues. J gave up 7 bases and V 5 bases, and 5 bases lay outside the gene matches. The CDR3 coding sequence is TGTGCCAGCAGTAGACAGGGGGCACGGGAGCAGTACTTC. Its translation: CASSRQGAREQYF.

This chain joins TRBV5-1 and TRBJ2-5; D is perhaps TRBD1 (6 bases). Germline CDR1 reads SGHRS; CDR2 reads YFSETQ. The V gene lost 6 bases and the J gene lost 2 bases, with 11 bases spanning the gap. The CDR3 is made up of 13 amino acids. DNA for the CDR3: TGCGCCAGCAACGCTGGGACACAAGAGACCCAGTACTTC. Encoded protein: CASNAGTQETQYF.

This clonotype was detected many times. The chain has TRBV7-3 and TRBJ2-7; D call uncertain. This CDR3 is 14 amino acids long. V was cut by 5 bases and J by 1 base, with 12 bases left in between. Germline V gene data show CDR1 as SGHTA and CDR2 as FQGTGA. The DNA of the CDR3 is TGTGCCAGCAGCCTGGGCGCTGCTTCCTACGAGCAGTACTTC. It specifies CASSLGAASYEQYF.

CDR3 residues: CASSPASGGYEQYF. The CDR3 nucleotides are TGCGCCAGCAGTCCTGCTAGCGGGGGCTACGAGCAGTACTTC. The chain carries TRBV10-1 and TRBJ2-7; 10 nucleotides align to TRBD2. Losses at the gene ends were 5 bases for V and 3 bases for J; bases not matched to a gene: 4. This CDR3 region has 14 residues. Germline values: CDR1 WNHNN, CDR2 SYGVQD (reference sequence).

This clonotype was seen a handful of times. Its ends do not fully match the called genes, so a read error is possible. The chain joins TRBV20-1 to TRBJ1-1; no clear D gene. The CDR3 is 10 residues long. Germline V gene data show CDR1 as DFQATT and CDR2 as SNEGSKA (reference sequence). This CDR3 reads CSARVVAAFF. The CDR3 nucleotides are TGCAGTGCCAGAGTAGTGGCCGCTTTCTTT.

The chain has TRBV20-1 and TRBJ1-2, with D maybe TRBD1 (6 bases). Germline-derived CDR1 and CDR2 are DFQATT and SNEGSKA (reference sequence). There are 16 residues in the CDR3. The V end was cut by 1 base, the J end by 8 bases, with 23 bases between. DNA of the CDR3: TGCAGTGCTAGAGTCCTAGAACTGGACAGTTTTCGGGGCTACACCTTC. It encodes CSARVLELDSFRGYTF.

This clonotype was counted once. CDR3 in DNA: TGTGCCAGCAGAGTAGCGGGAGCCCGCTCCTACGAGCAGTACTTC. The encoded protein is CASRVAGARSYEQYF. The V and J genes are TRBV5-6 and TRBJ2-7; 9 positions agree with TRBD2. The CDR3 is made up of 15 amino acids. Germline CDR1 is SGHDT and CDR2 is YYEEEE. V was clipped by 5 bases and J by 0 bases; unmatched bases: 6.

In this sample, this clonotype turned up many times. The chain joins TRBV30 to TRBJ2-7; tentative D call: TRBD1 (6 bases). Germline V gives CDR1 GTSNPN, CDR2 SVGIG (reference sequence). This CDR3 region has 13 residues. The germline V and J ends were trimmed by 3 bases and 3 bases, with 12 bases remaining between them. Written as DNA, the CDR3 is TGTGCCTGGAGCAAACAACAGGGCTACGAGCAGTACTTC. It encodes CAWSKQQGYEQYF.

Note on this clonotype: One base away lies a much larger clone, so this may be a sequencing read error. The CDR3 bases are TGTGCCAGCAGTGAAGGGCTAGCGGGGGGATTCTACGAGCAGTTCTTC. Encoded protein: CASSEGLAGGFYEQFF. The J gene is TRBJ2-7, the V gene TRBV2; TRBD2 matches at 11 bases. Near its end, the DNA agrees better with TRBJ2-1, so the J call may be wrong. The germline gives CDR1 SNHLY, CDR2 FYNNEI. The CDR3 is 16 residues long.